The clone carrying this T cell receptor beta chain was counted ten times or more. Antigen specificity is unknown. Both TCR beta VDJ combination and CDR3 sequence profiling were carried out. Genomic DNA was the template for this profiling. MiXCR was run by TCRdb on the reads, yielding one entry per CDR3 protein. The sample shows 200,000 to 250,000 distinct CDR3 sequences, almost 50% of them seen only once. This entry comes from a study of CD8+CD57+ T cells in acquired aplastic anemia. The wider study: CD4+ and CD8+ cells, once sorted, gave DNA averaging roughly 3.2 ug. Findings of the study overall: Patients and controls were not found to differ significantly in CD8+ Simpson's diversity.

CD8+CD57+ cell expansion, shown by flow cytometry, had occurred in the patients selected for sequencing. Every patient had severe acquired aplastic anemia. This CDR3 spans 12 amino acids. In germline, CDR1 is SQVTM, CDR2 ANQGSEA. The J segment lost 6 bases and the V segment lost 7 bases, leaving 9 bases of the junction unmatched. This clonotype was sampled from a human donor with aplastic anemia. The specimen was sorted CD4+, CD8+, or CD8+CD57+ T cells (not recorded which) from PBMCs. This chain links TRBV29-1 with TRBJ2-7; 7 bases fit TRBD1. CDR3 region: CSGTDRFAEQYF. The CDR3 DNA reads TGCAGCGGCACGGACAGGTTTGCCGAGCAGTACTTC.